The source of this TCR beta chain is a study of cytomegalovirus exposure and HLA in healthy donors. Study information: Caucasian-associated ancestry cluster membership applied to about four fifths of approximately 400 genotyped donors. Study-level results: After further analysis at a later stage, 16,951 TCR beta sequences were associated with HLA alleles at 0.05 false discovery rate. The study recorded 164 TCR beta chains that were cytomegalovirus-associated.

The table lists this clone with a few counts. The antigen is unknown. Use of 60 Vbeta and 13 Jbeta primers characterized the PCR. Per the original data handling: A later analysis tallied 87 million or so unique TCR beta chains, roughly 11 million of them shared. Sequenced by immunoSEQ multiplex PCR; TCRdb stores in-frame clones only, minus some. The V and J calls and the clone size are those of that table, but D and trimming were determined from the DNA. The data contain around 230,000 clones, roughly 78% of them singletons. Unmatched junction bases numbered 7, after V lost 6 bases and J lost 3 bases. The germline CDR1 and CDR2 sequences are MNHNY and SVGAGI (reference sequence). This CDR3 region has 15 residues.

The sequencing sample was made of PBMCs. V gene TRBV6-6 combines with J gene TRBJ1-5, with 8 positions matching TRBD1. The receptor comes from a boy younger than 18 in good health and CMV-seronegative. CDR3 residues: CASRPDRASNQPQHF. CDR3 DNA: TGTGCCAGCAGGCCGGACAGGGCTTCCAATCAGCCCCAGCATTTT.